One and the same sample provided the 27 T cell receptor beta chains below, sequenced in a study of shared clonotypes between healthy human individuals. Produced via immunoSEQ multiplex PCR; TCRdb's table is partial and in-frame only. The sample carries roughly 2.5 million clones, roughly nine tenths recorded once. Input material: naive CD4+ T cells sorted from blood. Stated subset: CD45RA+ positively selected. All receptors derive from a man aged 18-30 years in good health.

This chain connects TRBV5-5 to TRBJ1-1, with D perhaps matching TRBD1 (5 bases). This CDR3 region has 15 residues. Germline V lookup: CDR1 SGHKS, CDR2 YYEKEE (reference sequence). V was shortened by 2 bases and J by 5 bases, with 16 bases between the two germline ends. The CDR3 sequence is CASSFRTTRGTEAFF. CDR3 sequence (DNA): TGTGCCAGCAGCTTTAGGACAACAAGGGGAACTGAAGCTTTCTTT.

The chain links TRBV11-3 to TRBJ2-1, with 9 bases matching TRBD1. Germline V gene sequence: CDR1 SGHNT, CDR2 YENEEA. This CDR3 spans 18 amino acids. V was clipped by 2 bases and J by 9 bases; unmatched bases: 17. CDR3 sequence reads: CASSLNRWGQGSPGEQFF. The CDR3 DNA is TGTGCCAGCAGCTTAAACAGGTGGGGACAGGGATCGCCCGGTGAGCAGTTCTTC.

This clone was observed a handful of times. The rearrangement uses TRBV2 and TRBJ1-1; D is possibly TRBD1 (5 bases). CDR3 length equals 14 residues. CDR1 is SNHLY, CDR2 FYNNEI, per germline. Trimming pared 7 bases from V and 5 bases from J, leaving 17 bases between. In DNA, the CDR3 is TGTGCCAGCACTCCAGACAGATCGGGGACTGAAGCTTTCTTT. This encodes CASTPDRSGTEAFF.

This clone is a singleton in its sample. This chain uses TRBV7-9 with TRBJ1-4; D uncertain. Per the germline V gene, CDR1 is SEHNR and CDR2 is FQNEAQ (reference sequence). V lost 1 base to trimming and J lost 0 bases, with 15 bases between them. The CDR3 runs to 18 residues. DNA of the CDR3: TGTGCCAGCAGCTTAGGGGCCACATCGACCGCAACTAATGAAAAACTGTTTTTT. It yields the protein CASSLGATSTATNEKLFF. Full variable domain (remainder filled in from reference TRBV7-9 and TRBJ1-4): DTGVSQNPRHKITKRGQNVTFRCDPISEHNRLYWYRQTLGQGPEFLTYFQNEAQLEKSRLLSDRFSAERPKGSFSTLEIQRTEQGDSAMYLCASSLGATSTATNEKLFFGSGTQLSVL.

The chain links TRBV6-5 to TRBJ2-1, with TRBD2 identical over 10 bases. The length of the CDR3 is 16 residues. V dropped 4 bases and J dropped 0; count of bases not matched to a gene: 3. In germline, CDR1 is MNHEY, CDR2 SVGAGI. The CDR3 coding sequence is TGTGCCAGCAGTTCTATAGCGGGAGGCTCCTACAATGAGCAGTTCTTC. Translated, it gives CASSSIAGGSYNEQFF.

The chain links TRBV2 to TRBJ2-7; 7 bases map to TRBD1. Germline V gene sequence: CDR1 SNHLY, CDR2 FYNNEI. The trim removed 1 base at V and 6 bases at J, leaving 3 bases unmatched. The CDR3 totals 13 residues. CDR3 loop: CASSEEGASEQYF. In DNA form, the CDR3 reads TGTGCCAGCAGTGAAGAGGGGGCATCCGAGCAGTACTTC.

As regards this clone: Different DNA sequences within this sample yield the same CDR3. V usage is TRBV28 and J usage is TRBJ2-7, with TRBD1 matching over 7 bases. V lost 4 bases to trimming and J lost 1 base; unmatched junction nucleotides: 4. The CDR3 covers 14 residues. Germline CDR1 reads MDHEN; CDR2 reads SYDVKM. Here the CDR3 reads CASSSGTVSYEQYF. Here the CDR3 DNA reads TGTGCCAGCAGTTCGGGGACAGTGTCCTACGAGCAGTACTTC.

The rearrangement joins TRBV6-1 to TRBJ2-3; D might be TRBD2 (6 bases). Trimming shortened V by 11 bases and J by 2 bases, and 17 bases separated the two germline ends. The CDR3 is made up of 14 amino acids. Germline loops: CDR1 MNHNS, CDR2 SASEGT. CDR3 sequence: CAVRIGGYTDTQYF. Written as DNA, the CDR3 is TGTGCCGTCCGAATTGGAGGGTACACAGATACGCAGTATTTT.

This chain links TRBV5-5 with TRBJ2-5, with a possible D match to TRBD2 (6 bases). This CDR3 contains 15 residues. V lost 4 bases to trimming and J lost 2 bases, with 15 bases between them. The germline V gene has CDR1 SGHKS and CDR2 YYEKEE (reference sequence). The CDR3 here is CASSRGPGEQETQYF. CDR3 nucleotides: TGTGCCAGCAGCCGAGGACCGGGGGAACAAGAGACCCAGTACTTC.

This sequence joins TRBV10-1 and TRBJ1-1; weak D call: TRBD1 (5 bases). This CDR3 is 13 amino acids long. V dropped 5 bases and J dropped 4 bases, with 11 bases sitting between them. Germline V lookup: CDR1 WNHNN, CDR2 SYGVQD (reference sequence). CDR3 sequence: CASSRGLGTEAFF. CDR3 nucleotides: TGCGCCAGCAGTCGGGGACTGGGCACTGAAGCTTTCTTT.

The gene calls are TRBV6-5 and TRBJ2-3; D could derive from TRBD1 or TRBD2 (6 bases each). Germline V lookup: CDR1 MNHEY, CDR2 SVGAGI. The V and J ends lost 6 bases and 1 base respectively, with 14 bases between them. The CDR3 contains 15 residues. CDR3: CASRRGTKRTDTQYF. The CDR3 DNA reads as TGTGCCAGCAGACGCGGGACAAAACGCACAGATACGCAGTATTTT.

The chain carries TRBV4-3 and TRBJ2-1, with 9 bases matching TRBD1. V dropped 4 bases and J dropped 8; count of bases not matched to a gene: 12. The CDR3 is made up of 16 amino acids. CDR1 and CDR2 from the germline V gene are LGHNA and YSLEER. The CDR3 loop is CASSPGRDRVLDEQFF. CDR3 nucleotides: TGCGCCAGCAGCCCAGGCCGGGACAGGGTATTGGATGAGCAGTTCTTC.

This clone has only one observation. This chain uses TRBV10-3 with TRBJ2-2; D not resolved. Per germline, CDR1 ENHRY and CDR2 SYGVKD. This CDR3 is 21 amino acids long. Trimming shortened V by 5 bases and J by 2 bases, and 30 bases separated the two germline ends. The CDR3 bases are TGTGCCATCAGTTCTGCTCCTCGTTACACTTGGATTGCCGGAAACACCGGGGAGCTGTTTTTT. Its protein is CAISSAPRYTWIAGNTGELFF.

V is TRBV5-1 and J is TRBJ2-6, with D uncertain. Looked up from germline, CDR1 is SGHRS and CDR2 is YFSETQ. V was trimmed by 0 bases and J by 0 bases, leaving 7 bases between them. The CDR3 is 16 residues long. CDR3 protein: CASSLAWLSGANVLTF. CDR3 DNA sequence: TGCGCCAGCAGCTTGGCCTGGCTCTCTGGGGCCAACGTCCTGACTTTC.

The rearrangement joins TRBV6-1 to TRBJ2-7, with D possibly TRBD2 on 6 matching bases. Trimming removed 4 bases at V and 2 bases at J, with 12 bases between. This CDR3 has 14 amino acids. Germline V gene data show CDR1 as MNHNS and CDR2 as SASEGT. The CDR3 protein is CASSAQGGTYEQYF. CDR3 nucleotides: TGTGCCAGCAGTGCCCAGGGCGGGACCTACGAGCAGTACTTC.

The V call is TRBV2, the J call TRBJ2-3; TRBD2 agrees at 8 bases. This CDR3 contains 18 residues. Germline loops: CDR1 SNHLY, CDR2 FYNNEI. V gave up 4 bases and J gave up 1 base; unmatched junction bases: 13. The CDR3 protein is CASSGLATSGVRTDTQYF. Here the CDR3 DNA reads TGTGCCAGCAGTGGACTAGCGACCAGTGGAGTACGCACAGATACGCAGTATTTT.

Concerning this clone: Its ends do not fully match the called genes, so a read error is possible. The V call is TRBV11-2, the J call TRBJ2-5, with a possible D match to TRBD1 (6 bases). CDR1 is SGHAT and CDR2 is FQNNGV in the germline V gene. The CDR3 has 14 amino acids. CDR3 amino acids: CASTLGQLGGTQYF. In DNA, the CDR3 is TGTGCCAGCACCTTAGGACAGCTAGGTGGGACCCAGTACTTC.

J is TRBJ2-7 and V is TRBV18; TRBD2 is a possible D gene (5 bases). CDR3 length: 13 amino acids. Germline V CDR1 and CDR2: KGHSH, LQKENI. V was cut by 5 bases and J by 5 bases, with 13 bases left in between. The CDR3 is CASSNDGMNEQYF. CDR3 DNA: TGTGCCAGCTCAAACGACGGGATGAACGAGCAGTACTTC.

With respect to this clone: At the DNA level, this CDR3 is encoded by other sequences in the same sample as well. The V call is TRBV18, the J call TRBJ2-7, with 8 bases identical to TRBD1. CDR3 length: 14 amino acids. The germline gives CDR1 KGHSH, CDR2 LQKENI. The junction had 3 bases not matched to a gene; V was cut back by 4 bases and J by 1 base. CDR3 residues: CASSQTGGSYEQYF. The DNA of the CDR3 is TGTGCCAGCTCACAAACAGGGGGGTCCTACGAGCAGTACTTC.

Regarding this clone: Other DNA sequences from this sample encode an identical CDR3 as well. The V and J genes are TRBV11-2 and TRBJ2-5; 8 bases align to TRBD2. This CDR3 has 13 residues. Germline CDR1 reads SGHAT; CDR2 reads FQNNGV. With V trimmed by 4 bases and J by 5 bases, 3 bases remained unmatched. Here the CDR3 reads CASSSGLAETQYF. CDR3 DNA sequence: TGTGCCAGCAGCTCCGGACTAGCTGAGACCCAGTACTTC.

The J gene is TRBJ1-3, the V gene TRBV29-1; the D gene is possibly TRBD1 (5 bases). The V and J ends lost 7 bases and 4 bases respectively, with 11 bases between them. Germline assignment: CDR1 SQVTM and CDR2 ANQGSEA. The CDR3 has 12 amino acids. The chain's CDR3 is CSGRVAGNTIYF. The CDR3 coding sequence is TGCAGCGGCAGGGTCGCCGGAAACACCATATATTTT.

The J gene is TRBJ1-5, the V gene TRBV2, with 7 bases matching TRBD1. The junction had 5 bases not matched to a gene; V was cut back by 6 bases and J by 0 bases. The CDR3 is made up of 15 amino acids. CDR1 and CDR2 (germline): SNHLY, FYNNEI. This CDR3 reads CASRDTGDSNQPQHF. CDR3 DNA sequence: TGTGCCAGCAGAGATACAGGGGATAGCAATCAGCCCCAGCATTTT. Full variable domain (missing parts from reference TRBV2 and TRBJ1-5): EPEVTQTPSHQVTQMGQEVILRCVPISNHLYFYWYRQILGQKVEFLVSFYNNEISEKSEIFDDQFSVERPDGSNFTLKIRSTKLEDSAMYFCASRDTGDSNQPQHFGDGTRLSIL.

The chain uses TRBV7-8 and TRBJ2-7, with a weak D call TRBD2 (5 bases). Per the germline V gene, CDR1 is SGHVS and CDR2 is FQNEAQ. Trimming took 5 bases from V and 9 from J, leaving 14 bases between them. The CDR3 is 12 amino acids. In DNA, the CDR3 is TGTGCCAGCAGCACCGTGACTACAGTGCAGTACTTC. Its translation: CASSTVTTVQYF.

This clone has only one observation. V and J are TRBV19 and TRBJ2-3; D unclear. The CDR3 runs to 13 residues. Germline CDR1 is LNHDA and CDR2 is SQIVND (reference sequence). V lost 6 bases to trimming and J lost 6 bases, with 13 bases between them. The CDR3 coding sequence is TGTGCCAGTAGCCCCCAACCCTTGGATACGCAGTATTTT. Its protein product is CASSPQPLDTQYF.

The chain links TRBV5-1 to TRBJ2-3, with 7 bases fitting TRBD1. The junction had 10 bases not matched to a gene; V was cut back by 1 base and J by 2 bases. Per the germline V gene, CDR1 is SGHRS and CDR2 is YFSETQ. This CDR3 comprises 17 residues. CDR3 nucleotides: TGCGCCAGCAGCTTGACAGACAGGGTGCCTTACACAGATACGCAGTATTTT. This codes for CASSLTDRVPYTDTQYF.

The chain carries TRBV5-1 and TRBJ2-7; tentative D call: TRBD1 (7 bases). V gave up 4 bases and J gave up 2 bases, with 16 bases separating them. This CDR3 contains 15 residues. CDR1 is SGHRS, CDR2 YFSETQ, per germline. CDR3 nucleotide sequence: TGCGCCAGCAGCACCGGCGGGACAGCTACCTACGAGCAGTACTTC. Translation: CASSTGGTATYEQYF.

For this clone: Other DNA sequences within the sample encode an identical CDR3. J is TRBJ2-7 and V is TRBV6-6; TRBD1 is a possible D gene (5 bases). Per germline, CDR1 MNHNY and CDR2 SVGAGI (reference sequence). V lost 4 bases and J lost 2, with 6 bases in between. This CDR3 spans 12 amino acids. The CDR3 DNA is TGTGCCAGCAGTTCAGGGCCCTACGAGCAGTACTTC. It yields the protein CASSSGPYEQYF.